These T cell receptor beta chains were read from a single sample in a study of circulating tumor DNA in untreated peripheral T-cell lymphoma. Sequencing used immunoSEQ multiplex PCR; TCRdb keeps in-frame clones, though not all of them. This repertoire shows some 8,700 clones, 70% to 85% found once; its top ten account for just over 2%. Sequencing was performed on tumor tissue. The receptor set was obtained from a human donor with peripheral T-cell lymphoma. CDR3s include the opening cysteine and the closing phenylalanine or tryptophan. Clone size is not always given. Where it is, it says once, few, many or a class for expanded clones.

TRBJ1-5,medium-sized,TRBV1,CTSSEPSFNQPQHF
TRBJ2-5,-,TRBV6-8,CASSQGRVETQYF
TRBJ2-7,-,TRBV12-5,CASGLDIGGYEQYF
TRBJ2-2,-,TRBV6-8,CASREEPGLAGSYTGELFF
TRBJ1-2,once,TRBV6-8,CASSVGENYGYTF
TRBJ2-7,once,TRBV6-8,CASRAIDSYEQYF
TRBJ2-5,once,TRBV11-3,CASSQVAGNQETQYF
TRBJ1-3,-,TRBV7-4,CASSLLAVTTESRNTIYF
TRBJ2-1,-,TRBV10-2,CASGDYYNEQFF
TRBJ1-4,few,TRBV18,CASSPDGNEKLFF
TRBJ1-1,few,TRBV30,CAWRGQGRAEAFF
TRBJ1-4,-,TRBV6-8,CASSQLSLGQGPDEKLFF
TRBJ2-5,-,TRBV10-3,CATQQFLAGQEIQYF
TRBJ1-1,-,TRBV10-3,CAISTVGEEAFF
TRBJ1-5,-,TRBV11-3,CASSLEGTSNQPQHF
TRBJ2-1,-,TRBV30,CAWSRGTRGVEQFF
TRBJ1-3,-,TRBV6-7,CASSYSSGDPGNTIYF
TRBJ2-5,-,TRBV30,CAWRGSRDQYF
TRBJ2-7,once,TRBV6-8,CAISTGLDHYEQYF
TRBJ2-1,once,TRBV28,CASSLGIAGQFF
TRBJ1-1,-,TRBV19,CASSISHRGENTEAFF
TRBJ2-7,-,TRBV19,CASSLSPGQGYEQYF